What follows is one T cell receptor beta chain and its context. These data come from a study of technical replicates of blood from several donors. Per germline, CDR1 SGHRS and CDR2 YFSETQ. The trim removed 5 bases at V and 1 base at J, leaving 0 bases unmatched. The CDR3 length is 12 residues. Here immunoSEQ multiplex PCR was the method, and the copy in TCRdb shows in-frame clones only, minus some. The repertoire holds tens of thousands of clones, with around 95% as singletons. The TCR sequence derives from a human donor in good health. The sequenced sample was T cells isolated from PBMCs. The chain combines TRBV5-1 with TRBJ2-7, with 7 nucleotides matching TRBD1. As DNA, the CDR3 is TGCGCCAGCAGGACAGGGTCCTACGAGCAGTACTTC. Translating gives CASRTGSYEQYF.